A single sample is the source of the 25 T cell receptor beta chains below, sequenced in a study of T-cell reconstitution after alpha-beta-depleted transplantation in children. Preparing the TCRbeta library involved the use of unique molecular identifiers. TCRdb re-derived calls from the PCR reads in MiXCR, one entry per CDR3 protein. Of about 200,000 distinct CDR3 sequences in the sample, about 6% were seen once. Sequencing used PBMCs, obtained before TCRalphabeta/CD19-depleted stem cell transplant. The source is a girl younger than two with combined immunodeficiency, due to receive a stem cell transplant.

Concerning this clonotype: A much larger clone differs from this one at a single base, so this may be a read error. The CDR3 does not end in the conserved phenylalanine or tryptophan, so this is likely a read error. The V call is TRBV19, the J call TRBJ2-3; TRBD2 is a possible D gene (5 bases). Germline V gene data show CDR1 as LNHDA and CDR2 as SQIVND (reference sequence). The length of the CDR3 is 17 residues. In DNA form, the CDR3 reads TGTGCCAGTAGTATAGGCTTCGTGAGCGGCTTCACAAATACGCAGTATTAT. Its translation is CASSIGFVSGFTNTQYY.

This clonotype has a count of ten or more. The CDR3 DNA follows: TGTGCCAGCAGCTTAGCAGCTAGCGGTTCCGGGGAGCTGTTTTTT. Translation gives CASSLAASGSGELFF. The J gene is TRBJ2-2, the V gene TRBV7-6; 7 bases agree with TRBD2. This CDR3 has 15 amino acids. From germline, CDR1 is SGHVS and CDR2 FNYEAQ. With 0 bases clipped from V and 6 bases from J, the junction kept 4 bases outside the gene matches.

The sample holds many counts of this clonotype. The chain has TRBV7-2 and TRBJ2-7, with a tentative D call TRBD1 (5 bases). The CDR3 contains 13 residues. Germline V gene lookup returns CDR1 SGHTA and CDR2 FQGNSA. V gave up 4 bases and J gave up 3 bases, with 10 bases separating them. CDR3 region: CASSWIDSYEQYF. CDR3 nucleotides: TGTGCCAGCAGCTGGATCGACAGCTACGAGCAGTACTTC.

The DNA for the CDR3 is TGTGCCAGCAGTTTATTGGCGAGGCCCTACAATGAGCAGTTCTTC. Translation: CASSLLARPYNEQFF. V gene TRBV27 combines with J gene TRBJ2-1; no clear D. Germline V lookup: CDR1 MNHEY, CDR2 SMNVEV (reference sequence). This CDR3 is 15 amino acids long. V was cut by 1 base and J by 2 bases, with 9 bases left in between.

This clonotype was seen more than once but under ten times. The chain links TRBV11-2 to TRBJ2-6; weak D call: TRBD2 (5 bases). Trimming removed 5 bases at V and 2 bases at J, with 13 bases between. There are 16 residues in the CDR3. The germline CDR1 and CDR2 sequences are SGHAT and FQNNGV. CDR3 DNA: TGTGCCAGCAGCCCGGGCGGGTCACCTGGGGCCAACGTCCTGACTTTC. Residues: CASSPGGSPGANVLTF.

This clonotype was observed a handful of times. The final CDR3 position lacks the conserved phenylalanine or tryptophan, pointing to a likely read error. The chain uses TRBV7-9 and TRBJ1-5; tentative D call: TRBD1 (5 bases). Per the germline V gene, CDR1 is SEHNR and CDR2 is FQNEAQ (reference sequence). This CDR3 spans 14 amino acids. Trimming removed 5 bases from V and 1 base from J, with 9 bases in between. In nucleotides, the CDR3 is TGTGCCAGCAGCGCCCGGGACAGCAATCAGCCCCAGCATTCT. It translates to CASSARDSNQPQHS.

This clonotype showed up many times. The V gene is TRBV5-1, the J gene TRBJ2-3, with TRBD2 matching over 12 bases. The germline V gene encodes CDR1 SGHRS and CDR2 YFSETQ. CDR3 length: 14 residues. V lost 7 bases and J lost 4; bases outside the gene matches: 4. The DNA for the CDR3 is TGCGCCAGCGCCGGGACTAGCGGGCCAGATACGCAGTATTTT. Translating gives CASAGTSGPDTQYF.

This clonotype was found a few times. V gene TRBV4-2 combines with J gene TRBJ2-3; 11 nucleotides align to TRBD2. The CDR3 runs 18 residues. V was pared by 4 bases and J by 0 bases, with 9 bases of the junction left unmatched. In germline, CDR1 is LGHNA, CDR2 YNFKEQ. CDR3 in DNA: TGTGCCAGCAGCCCCCCCGGGACTAGCGGCTCTAGCACAGATACGCAGTATTTT. Its translation is CASSPPGTSGSSTDTQYF.

A few counts support this clonotype. The V call is TRBV7-9, the J call TRBJ1-2; a weak D match, TRBD1 (6 bases). Germline CDR1 is SEHNR and CDR2 is FQNEAQ (reference sequence). V was pared by 5 bases and J by 2 bases, with 21 bases between. The CDR3 extends over 17 amino acids. In nucleotides, the CDR3 is TGTGCCAGCAGCCCATCGGGACACCTTTTCGGGAACTATGGCTACACCTTC. Translating it yields CASSPSGHLFGNYGYTF.

This clonotype was detected ten times or more. The chain has TRBV19 and TRBJ2-2; no clear D gene. Per germline, CDR1 LNHDA and CDR2 SQIVND (reference sequence). The ends were cut back, 3 bases at V and 4 bases at J, with 6 bases in the middle. The CDR3 is 13 amino acids. In DNA, the CDR3 is TGTGCCAGTAGTATTCAGGCCACCGGGGAGCTGTTTTTT. The encoded protein is CASSIQATGELFF.

Comments on this clonotype: A clone one base away is much larger, so this may be a read error. V is TRBV29-1 and J is TRBJ2-1; 13 bases agree with TRBD2. CDR1 and CDR2 from the germline V gene are SQVTM and ANQGSEA. The CDR3 sequence is 16 residues long. CDR3 region: CIVVGLAGIRANEQFF. For the CDR3, the DNA is TGCATCGTTGTGGGACTAGCGGGAATCAGGGCCAATGAGCAGTTCTTC.

Many counts were recorded for this clonotype. The rearrangement joins TRBV7-9 to TRBJ2-1, with 13 nucleotides matching TRBD2. Germline V gives CDR1 SEHNR, CDR2 FQNEAQ (reference sequence). The trim removed 4 bases at V and 5 bases at J, leaving 5 bases unmatched. This CDR3 is 16 amino acids long. For the CDR3, the DNA is TGTGCCAGCAGCTCGCCGGGACTAGCGGGAAACAATGAGCAGTTCTTC. It specifies CASSSPGLAGNNEQFF.

This clonotype was seen many times. The chain links TRBV7-8 to TRBJ2-7, with TRBD2 matching 8 bases. CDR1 is SGHVS, CDR2 FQNEAQ, per germline. The CDR3 contains 15 residues. V was pared by 8 bases and J by 0 bases, with 9 bases of the junction left unmatched. The chain's CDR3 is CASRAGVGVSYEQYF. For the CDR3, the DNA is TGTGCCAGCCGAGCGGGAGTGGGGGTCTCCTACGAGCAGTACTTC.

This clonotype was observed a handful of times. This chain uses TRBV12-3 or TRBV12-4 with TRBJ2-6, with no clear D. The CDR3 has 13 amino acids. Trimming stripped 6 bases from V and 10 bases from J, with 13 bases between. The CDR3 coding sequence is TGTGCCAGCAGCTTAAGGTTCCAAAACGTCCTGACTTTC. Translation gives CASSLRFQNVLTF.

At least ten counts were recorded for this clonotype. The rearrangement joins TRBV5-1 to TRBJ1-2; 8 bases match TRBD1. The J segment lost 7 bases and the V segment lost 2 bases, leaving 10 bases of the junction unmatched. The CDR3 totals 15 residues. Germline CDR1 and CDR2: SGHRS and YFSETQ. CDR3 nucleotide sequence: TGCGCCAGCAGCTTCCTAACCTCGGACAGGGCTGGCTACACCTTC. Protein: CASSFLTSDRAGYTF.

Ten or more counts support this clonotype. This chain joins TRBV4-3 and TRBJ1-1, with D possibly matching TRBD1 (5 bases). Germline assignment: CDR1 LGHNA and CDR2 YSLEER. The CDR3 has 14 amino acids. Trimming stripped 0 bases from V and 4 bases from J, with 9 bases between. The CDR3 spells CASSQDVGGTEAFF. The CDR3 DNA reads as TGCGCCAGCAGCCAAGATGTTGGGGGCACTGAAGCTTTCTTT.

In regard to this clonotype: This clone may be a read error of a much larger clone one base away. The chain is built from TRBV28 and TRBJ2-7; D is ambiguous. The CDR3 spans 13 residues. Looked up from germline, CDR1 is MDHEN and CDR2 is SYDVKM. CDR3 coding DNA: TGTGCCAGCAGCGTCGGCCTCGGCTACGATCAGTACTTC. Translated, it gives CASSVGLGYDQYF.

This clonotype was seen many times. This sequence joins TRBV27 and TRBJ2-7; D gene ambiguous. Germline V CDR1 and CDR2: MNHEY, SMNVEV (reference sequence). V was trimmed by 3 bases and J by 6 bases, leaving 12 bases between them. The CDR3 is 13 residues long. The CDR3: CASSFSPPREQYF. The CDR3 bases are TGTGCCAGCAGTTTCTCACCTCCACGCGAGCAGTACTTC.

This clonotype appeared many times. The chain couples TRBV5-1 to TRBJ1-2, with 10 nucleotides matching TRBD1. Germline CDR1 SGHRS, CDR2 YFSETQ. Germline trimming cut 1 base from V and 4 bases from J; bases unmatched to any gene: 10. The CDR3 covers 17 residues. The CDR3 sequence: CASSLRDRGAGPYGYTF. The CDR3 coding sequence is TGCGCCAGCAGCTTGCGGGACAGGGGCGCGGGTCCCTATGGCTACACCTTC.

This clonotype was counted ten times or more. V gene TRBV9 combines with J gene TRBJ1-1, with D perhaps matching TRBD1 (5 bases). The germline gives CDR1 SGDLS, CDR2 YYNGEE. The CDR3 sequence is 13 residues long. Trimming removed 4 bases from V and 11 bases from J, with 18 bases in between. CDR3 sequence: CASSPFGDWVAFF. The CDR3 DNA follows: TGTGCCAGCAGCCCGTTCGGGGACTGGGTCGCTTTCTTT.

The V and J genes are TRBV15 and TRBJ2-5; weak D call: TRBD2 (6 bases). Trimming shortened V by 2 bases and J by 2 bases, and 12 bases separated the two germline ends. Germline lookup yields CDR1 LNHNV and CDR2 YYDKDF (reference sequence). The CDR3 is 15 amino acids. The CDR3: CATSRQTSIQETQYF. CDR3 nucleotide sequence: TGTGCCACCAGCAGACAAACTAGCATTCAAGAGACCCAGTACTTC.

Only a few counts were recorded for this clonotype. The rearrangement links TRBV11-2 to TRBJ2-7; no definite D call. Trimming took off 8 bases at V and 2 bases at J, with 7 bases between the two ends. CDR3 length equals 11 residues. Germline V gene data show CDR1 as SGHAT and CDR2 as FQNNGV. CDR3 nucleotides: TGTGCCAGCCGCGCAGCCTACGAGCAGTACTTC. Translated: CASRAAYEQYF.

The chain links TRBV5-5 to TRBJ2-1; TRBD2 aligns across 10 bases. V was clipped by 4 bases and J by 4 bases; unmatched bases: 11. This CDR3 is built from 17 residues. The germline CDR1 and CDR2 sequences are SGHKS and YYEKEE (reference sequence). The CDR3 reads CASSESPGLATYNEQFF. CDR3 nucleotide sequence: TGTGCCAGCAGCGAATCACCGGGACTAGCGACATACAATGAGCAGTTCTTC.

The sample holds one count of this clonotype. The chain joins TRBV2 to TRBJ2-1; 8 bases match TRBD2. The germline V gene has CDR1 SNHLY and CDR2 FYNNEI. Losses at the gene ends were 4 bases for V and 4 bases for J; bases not matched to a gene: 6. The CDR3 totals 15 residues. CDR3 region: CASSASSGLYNEQFF. CDR3 coding DNA: TGTGCCAGCAGTGCCTCTAGCGGGTTATACAATGAGCAGTTCTTC.

This clonotype was seen ten or more times. The chain uses TRBV6-2 or TRBV6-3 and TRBJ2-1, with unresolved D. There are 11 residues in the CDR3. Germline CDR1 is MNHEY and CDR2 is SVGEGT. Between the trimmed V and J ends, which lost 4 bases and 5 bases, there was a span of 3 bases. The CDR3 reads CASSSNNEQFF. In DNA form, the CDR3 reads TGTGCCAGCAGTTCCAACAATGAGCAGTTCTTC.